The 2 T cell receptor beta chains listed next were all sequenced from one sample in a study of siplizumab effects on memory and regulatory T cells. Clones were sequenced by immunoSEQ multiplex PCR, and TCRdb holds only the in-frame ones, with some missing. The data contain roughly 93,000 clones, about 95% of them singletons. Sequenced: non-Treg CD4+ T cells sorted from blood. The receptor set was obtained from a human donor in good health.

V is TRBV7-2 and J is TRBJ2-6, with 8 bases matching TRBD1. The V gene's germline CDR1 is SGHTA and CDR2 FQGNSA. The CDR3 is made up of 18 amino acids. The V gene end was trimmed by 5 bases and the J gene end by 1 base; junction bases not matched to a gene: 10. CDR3 bases: TGTGCCAGCAGCCGCCGGACAGGGAGTCAATCTGGGGCCAACGTCCTGACTTTC. Encoded protein: CASSRRTGSQSGANVLTF.

The chain is built from TRBV6-5 and TRBJ2-7, with 7 bases aligning to TRBD1. The CDR3 covers 14 residues. Unmatched junction bases numbered 2, after V lost 0 bases and J lost 3 bases. Germline V gives CDR1 MNHEY, CDR2 SVGAGI. DNA for the CDR3: TGTGCCAGCAGTTACTCAAGGACAGGCTACGAGCAGTACTTC. Its translation is CASSYSRTGYEQYF.